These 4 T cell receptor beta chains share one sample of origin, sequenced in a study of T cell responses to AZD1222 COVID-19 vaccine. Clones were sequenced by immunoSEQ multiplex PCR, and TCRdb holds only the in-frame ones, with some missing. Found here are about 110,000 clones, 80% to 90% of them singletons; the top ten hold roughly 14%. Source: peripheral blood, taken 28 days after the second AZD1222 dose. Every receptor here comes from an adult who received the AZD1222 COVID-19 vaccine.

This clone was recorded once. CDR3: CAWSVPHAYYGYTF. CDR3 sequence (DNA): TGTGCCTGGAGTGTACCTCACGCTTACTATGGCTACACCTTC. The V gene is TRBV30, the J gene TRBJ1-2; D gene unclear. V shed 0 bases and J shed 3 bases, with 11 bases lying between them. Looked up from germline, CDR1 is GTSNPN and CDR2 is SVGIG (reference sequence). The CDR3 runs to 14 residues.

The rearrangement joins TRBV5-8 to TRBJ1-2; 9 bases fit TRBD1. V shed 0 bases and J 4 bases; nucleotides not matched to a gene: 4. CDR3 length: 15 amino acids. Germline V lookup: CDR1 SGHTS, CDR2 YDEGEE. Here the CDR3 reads CASSLAGTGIYGYTF. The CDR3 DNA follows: TGTGCCAGCAGCTTGGCCGGGACAGGGATCTATGGCTACACCTTC. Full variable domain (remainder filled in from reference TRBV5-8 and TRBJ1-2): EAGVTQSPTHLIKTRGQQATLRCSPISGHTSVYWYQQALGLGLQFLLWYDEGEERNRGNFPPRFSGRQFPNYSSELNVNALELEDSALYLCASSLAGTGIYGYTFGSGTRLTVV.

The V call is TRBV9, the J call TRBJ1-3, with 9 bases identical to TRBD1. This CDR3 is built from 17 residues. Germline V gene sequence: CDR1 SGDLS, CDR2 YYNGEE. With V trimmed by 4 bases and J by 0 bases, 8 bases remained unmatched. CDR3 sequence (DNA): TGTGCCAGCAGCTCATCCGGGACAGGGTTCTCTGGAAACACCATATATTTT. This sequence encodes CASSSSGTGFSGNTIYF.

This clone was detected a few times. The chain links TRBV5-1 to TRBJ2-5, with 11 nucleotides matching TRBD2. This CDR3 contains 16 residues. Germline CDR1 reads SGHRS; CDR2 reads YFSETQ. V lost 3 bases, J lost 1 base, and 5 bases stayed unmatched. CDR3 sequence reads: CASSSSGGNLQETQYF. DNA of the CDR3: TGCGCCAGCAGCTCTAGCGGGGGGAACCTCCAAGAGACCCAGTACTTC. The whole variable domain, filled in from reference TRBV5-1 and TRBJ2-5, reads KAGVTQTPRYLIKTRGQQVTLSCSPISGHRSVSWYQQTPGQGLQFLFEYFSETQRNKGNFPGRFSGRQFSNSRSEMNVSTLELGDSALYLCASSSSGGNLQETQYFGPGTRLLVL.